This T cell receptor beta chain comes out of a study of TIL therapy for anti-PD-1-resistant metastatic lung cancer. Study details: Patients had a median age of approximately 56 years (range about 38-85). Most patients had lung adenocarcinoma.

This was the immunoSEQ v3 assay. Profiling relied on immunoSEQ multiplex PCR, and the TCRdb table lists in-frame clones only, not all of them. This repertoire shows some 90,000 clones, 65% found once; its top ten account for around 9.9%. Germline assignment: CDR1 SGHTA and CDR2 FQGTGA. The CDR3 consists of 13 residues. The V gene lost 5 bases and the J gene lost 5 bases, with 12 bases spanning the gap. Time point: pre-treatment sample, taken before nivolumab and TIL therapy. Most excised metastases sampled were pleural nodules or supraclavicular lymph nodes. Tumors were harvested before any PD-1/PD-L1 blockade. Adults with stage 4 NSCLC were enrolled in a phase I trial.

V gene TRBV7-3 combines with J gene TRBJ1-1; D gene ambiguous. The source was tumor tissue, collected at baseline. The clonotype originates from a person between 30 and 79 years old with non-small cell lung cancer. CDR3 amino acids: CASSHGPGTEAFF. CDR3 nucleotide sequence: TGTGCCAGCAGCCATGGCCCCGGAACTGAAGCTTTCTTT.